These 23 T cell receptor beta chains were sequenced from one sample in a study of blood T cell repertoires in COVID-19. The method was immunoSEQ multiplex PCR; TCRdb's version includes in-frame clones alone and lacks a portion of them. This sample has approximately 170,000 clones; about 83% occur once, and the top ten carry roughly 2%. The specimen was peripheral blood. These receptors all stem from a woman aged 80 or over with acute or convalescent COVID-19.

The rearrangement links TRBV11-2 to TRBJ2-1; 7 bases are a match to TRBD2. J gave up 2 bases and V 5 bases, and 12 bases lay outside the gene matches. This CDR3 region has 17 residues. Germline V lookup: CDR1 SGHAT, CDR2 FQNNGV. The chain's CDR3 is CASSPMRRGRAYNEQFF. In DNA, the CDR3 is TGTGCCAGCAGCCCCATGAGACGGGGGAGGGCCTACAATGAGCAGTTCTTC.

The chain is built from TRBV29-1 and TRBJ1-4, with a weak D call TRBD1 (5 bases). The CDR3 covers 13 residues. CDR1 and CDR2 (germline): SQVTM, ANQGSEA. V shed 7 bases and J shed 3 bases, with 12 bases lying between them. The CDR3 DNA reads TGCAGCGGAACAGGAGCAGCTAATGAAAAACTGTTTTTT. Protein sequence: CSGTGAANEKLFF.

A single count supports this clone. The chain links TRBV7-9 to TRBJ1-1; 9 positions match TRBD1. The CDR3 is made up of 14 amino acids. Looked up from germline, CDR1 is SEHNR and CDR2 is FQNEAQ (reference sequence). After removal of 4 bases from V and 10 bases from J, the junction contained 10 bases not matched to a gene. CDR3: CASSWTGQGDRAFF. The CDR3, as DNA: TGTGCCAGCAGCTGGACGGGACAGGGCGACAGAGCTTTCTTT.

V gene TRBV19 combines with J gene TRBJ1-1, with D perhaps TRBD1 (6 bases). The CDR3 is made up of 15 amino acids. The V and J ends lost 5 bases and 6 bases respectively, with 19 bases between them. Germline V gene lookup returns CDR1 LNHDA and CDR2 SQIVND (reference sequence). CDR3 DNA: TGTGCCAGTAGTCTACGGACAGCTGGACTTCCTGAAGCTTTCTTT. Translation gives CASSLRTAGLPEAFF.

The chain couples TRBV7-8 to TRBJ1-3, with TRBD1 matching over 8 bases. The CDR3 covers 17 residues. In germline, CDR1 is SGHVS, CDR2 FQNEAQ. V lost 1 base to trimming and J lost 3 bases; unmatched junction nucleotides: 8. The CDR3 loop is CASSLDSQGANGNTIYF. CDR3 DNA: TGTGCCAGCAGCTTAGATAGCCAGGGGGCGAATGGAAACACCATATATTTT.

The J gene is TRBJ2-7, the V gene TRBV5-1, with a possible D match to TRBD1 (6 bases). Germline CDR1 reads SGHRS; CDR2 reads YFSETQ. V was trimmed by 5 bases and J by 3 bases, leaving 21 bases between them. This CDR3 is built from 16 residues. CDR3: CASSQTSDSRHYEQYF. The CDR3 DNA sequence: TGCGCCAGCAGTCAGACCTCGGACAGTAGACACTACGAGCAGTACTTC.

This chain connects TRBV4-3 to TRBJ2-7; D is perhaps TRBD2 (6 bases). Germline values: CDR1 LGHNA, CDR2 YSLEER. The CDR3 consists of 14 residues. Trimming shortened V by 1 base and J by 3 bases, and 10 bases separated the two germline ends. CDR3 sequence (DNA): TGCGCCAGCAGCCAAGGGGGGAGGAGCTACGAGCAGTACTTC. Its protein product is CASSQGGRSYEQYF.

This chain joins TRBV5-1 and TRBJ1-1; 8 bases are shared with TRBD1. Germline V CDR1 and CDR2: SGHRS, YFSETQ. Germline trimming cut 3 bases from V and 4 bases from J; bases unmatched to any gene: 8. The CDR3 is 15 residues long. CDR3 region: CASSSGQAPGTEAFF. CDR3 nucleotides: TGCGCCAGCAGCTCGGGACAGGCCCCCGGCACTGAAGCTTTCTTT.

The table lists this clone with a count of one. The chain is built from TRBV28 and TRBJ1-3, with a tentative D call TRBD1 (5 bases). Germline values: CDR1 MDHEN, CDR2 SYDVKM. The CDR3 has 15 amino acids. V shed 7 bases and J shed 0 bases, with 13 bases lying between them. The CDR3 loop reads CASTTWQGSGNTIYF. For the CDR3, the DNA is TGTGCCAGCACCACGTGGCAGGGCTCTGGAAACACCATATATTTT. Combining the CDR3 with reference TRBV28 and TRBJ1-3 gives the whole variable domain DVKVTQSSRYLVKRTGEKVFLECVQDMDHENMFWYRQDPGLGLRLIYFSYDVKMKEKGDIPEGYSVSREKKERFSLILESASTNQTSMYLCASTTWQGSGNTIYFGEGSWLTVV.

The V gene is TRBV6-2 or TRBV6-3, the J gene TRBJ2-7, with 7 bases matching TRBD1. The CDR3 consists of 16 residues. J was trimmed by 3 bases and V by 5 bases; bases with no gene match: 13. The germline gives CDR1 MNHEY, CDR2 SVGEGT. CDR3 nucleotide sequence: TGTGCCAGCAGTCCACTGACCGGGACAGAAGACTACGAGCAGTACTTC. This translates into CASSPLTGTEDYEQYF.

This chain connects TRBV14 to TRBJ1-4; D remains unclear. This CDR3 is 14 amino acids long. The germline V gene encodes CDR1 SGHDN and CDR2 FVKESK. The V gene lost 2 bases and the J gene lost 3 bases, with 7 bases spanning the gap. CDR3 amino acids: CASSQWGANEKLFF. CDR3 nucleotides: TGTGCCAGCAGCCAATGGGGAGCTAATGAAAAACTGTTTTTT.

The chain is built from TRBV9 and TRBJ1-4; 8 bases match TRBD1. The V gene's germline CDR1 is SGDLS and CDR2 YYNGEE. CDR3 length equals 19 residues. The ends lost 4 bases at V and 8 bases at J; junction bases unmatched: 22. The CDR3 DNA follows: TGTGCCAGCAGCCCACAACCCACACATCCGACAGGGGCAGGGGAAAAACTGTTTTTT. Protein sequence: CASSPQPTHPTGAGEKLFF.

The chain joins TRBV7-2 to TRBJ2-3; 8 bases match TRBD2. The germline V gene has CDR1 SGHTA and CDR2 FQGNSA. The CDR3 loop spans 14 amino acids. Unmatched junction bases numbered 5, after V lost 5 bases and J lost 4 bases. The CDR3, as DNA: TGTGCCAGCAGCCCCCGACTAGCGTCAGATACGCAGTATTTT. As protein: CASSPRLASDTQYF.

This clone was recorded once. The chain uses TRBV6-2 or TRBV6-3 and TRBJ2-1, with D unclear. The germline gives CDR1 MNHEY, CDR2 SVGEGT. CDR3 length: 17 amino acids. V dropped 5 bases and J dropped 0 bases, with 17 bases sitting between them. DNA of the CDR3: TGTGCCAGCAGTGTTCTGTCTACAGCACTCTCCTACAATGAGCAGTTCTTC. Amino acid sequence: CASSVLSTALSYNEQFF.

The chain uses TRBV11-2 and TRBJ2-7; D is undetermined. This CDR3 has 14 residues. From germline, CDR1 is SGHAT and CDR2 FQNNGV. Trimming shortened V by 1 base and J by 9 bases, and 16 bases separated the two germline ends. CDR3 bases: TGTGCCAGCAGCTTAGGATCGACCCTCGCAGGGCAGTACTTC. Translating gives CASSLGSTLAGQYF.

With regard to this clone: Within the sample, other DNA sequences also encode this same CDR3. The gene calls are TRBV28 and TRBJ1-6, with D unresolved. V dropped 2 bases and J dropped 1 base, with 3 bases sitting between them. Germline loops: CDR1 MDHEN, CDR2 SYDVKM. This CDR3 is 14 amino acids long. Written as DNA, the CDR3 is TGTGCCAGCAGTTTACGTTCCTATAATTCACCCCTCCACTTT. Protein: CASSLRSYNSPLHF.

The gene calls are TRBV4-2 and TRBJ2-7, with 10 bases lining up with TRBD1. Germline lookup yields CDR1 LGHNA and CDR2 YNFKEQ. J was trimmed by 7 bases and V by 6 bases; bases with no gene match: 12. This CDR3 spans 15 amino acids. The CDR3 sequence: CASSLDGTGDEEQYF. The CDR3 DNA follows: TGTGCCAGCAGTCTAGACGGGACAGGGGATGAGGAGCAGTACTTC.

In the case of this clone: One end of the junction fails to match germline, which may point to a read error. The chain couples TRBV19 to TRBJ2-2, with 9 bases that match TRBD1. CDR1 LNHDA and CDR2 SQIVND come from the germline V gene (reference sequence). The CDR3 consists of 13 residues. In DNA form, the CDR3 reads TGTGCCAGTAGTCCTTCTTGGACAGGGGTCCCGGTTTTT. Protein product: CASSPSWTGVPVF.

The chain joins TRBV5-4 to TRBJ1-2; 7 nucleotides align to TRBD1. The CDR3 loop spans 15 amino acids. Germline loops: CDR1 SGHNT, CDR2 YYREEE (reference sequence). The junction had 14 bases not matched to a gene; V was cut back by 4 bases and J by 8 bases. The CDR3 region has the DNA TGTGCCAGCAGCACAGCGGGAGGGGGCGTATTCGGCTACACCTTC. Amino acid sequence: CASSTAGGGVFGYTF.

The gene calls are TRBV19 and TRBJ1-4, with 7 bases lining up with TRBD1. The germline V gene has CDR1 LNHDA and CDR2 SQIVND (reference sequence). The CDR3 length is 16 residues. The V and J ends lost 7 bases and 2 bases, in that order; junction bases with no gene match: 10. CDR3 residues: CASNPGQRTTNEKLFF. CDR3 in DNA: TGTGCCAGTAACCCGGGACAGCGAACGACTAATGAAAAACTGTTTTTT.

This chain connects TRBV10-1 to TRBJ2-2, with 10 bases fitting TRBD2. Germline values: CDR1 WNHNN, CDR2 SYGVQD (reference sequence). V was pared by 10 bases and J by 3 bases, with 14 bases of the junction left unmatched. The CDR3 is 17 amino acids. The CDR3 is CANSDQRGGPDTGELFF. In DNA, the CDR3 is TGCGCCAACTCGGATCAGCGGGGGGGCCCGGACACCGGGGAGCTGTTTTTT.

V gene TRBV27 combines with J gene TRBJ1-3; tentative D call: TRBD1 (6 bases). The CDR3 has 19 residues. Germline-derived CDR1 and CDR2 are MNHEY and SMNVEV (reference sequence). Trimming took 5 bases from V and 0 from J, leaving 23 bases between them. The CDR3 is CASSRYSSRTVPSGNTIYF. CDR3 nucleotide sequence: TGTGCCAGCAGTCGTTACTCCTCTCGGACAGTACCCTCTGGAAACACCATATATTTT.

This clone appeared a single time. V and J are TRBV7-2 and TRBJ2-7, with 8 bases matching TRBD2. Per the germline V gene, CDR1 is SGHTA and CDR2 is FQGNSA. The CDR3 loop spans 17 amino acids. V shed 0 bases, J shed 3 bases, and the junction held 10 bases outside the gene matches. The DNA of the CDR3 is TGTGCCAGCAGCTTAGCCCCGGGGAGCGGGAGTATCTACGAGCAGTACTTC. Translation: CASSLAPGSGSIYEQYF.